This T cell receptor (beta chain) was captured by sequencing in a study of T cells expressing NK-cell markers. TCRdb reanalyzed the 5' RACE reads, giving one entry per CDR3 protein sequence and no DNA. This table holds about 550,000 distinct CDR3 sequences. The CDR3 covers 14 residues. Germline lookup yields CDR1 MGHDK and CDR2 SYGVNS. The rearrangement joins TRBV25-1 to TRBJ2-7; TCRdb outputs TRBD1, but without DNA this stays unchecked. The sequenced sample consisted of blood T cells: a sorted CD56 or NKG2C T cell subset, CD4+ or CD8+ T cells, or bulk PBMC T cells (not recorded which). This receptor was taken from a man between 18 and 29 years old in good health. Here the CDR3 reads CASTGALHGREQYF.